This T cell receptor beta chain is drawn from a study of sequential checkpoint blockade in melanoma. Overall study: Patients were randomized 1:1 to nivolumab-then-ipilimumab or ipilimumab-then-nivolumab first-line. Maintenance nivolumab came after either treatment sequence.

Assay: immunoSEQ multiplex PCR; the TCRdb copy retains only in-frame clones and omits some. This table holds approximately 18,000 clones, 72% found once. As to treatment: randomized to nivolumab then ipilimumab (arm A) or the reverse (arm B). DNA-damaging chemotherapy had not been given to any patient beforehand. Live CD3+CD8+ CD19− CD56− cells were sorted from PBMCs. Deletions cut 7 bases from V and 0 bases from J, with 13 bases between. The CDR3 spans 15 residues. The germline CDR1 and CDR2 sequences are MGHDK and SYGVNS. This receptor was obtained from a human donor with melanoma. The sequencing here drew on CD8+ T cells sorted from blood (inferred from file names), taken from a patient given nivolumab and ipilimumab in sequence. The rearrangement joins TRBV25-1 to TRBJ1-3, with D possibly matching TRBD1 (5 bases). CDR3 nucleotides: TGTGCCAGCATCGGGGGGGGAGTCTCTGGAAACACCATATATTTT. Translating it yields CASIGGGVSGNTIYF.